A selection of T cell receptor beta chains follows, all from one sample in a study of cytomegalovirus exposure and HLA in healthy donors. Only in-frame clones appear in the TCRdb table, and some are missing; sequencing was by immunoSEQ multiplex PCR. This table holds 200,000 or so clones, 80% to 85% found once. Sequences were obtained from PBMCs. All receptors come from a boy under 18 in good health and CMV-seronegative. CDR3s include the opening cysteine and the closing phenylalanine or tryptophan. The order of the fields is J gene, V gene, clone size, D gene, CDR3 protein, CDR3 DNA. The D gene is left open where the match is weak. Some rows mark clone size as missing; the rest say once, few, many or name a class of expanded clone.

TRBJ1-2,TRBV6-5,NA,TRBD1,CASSPRDRGYGYTF,TGTGCCAGCAGCCCCCGGGACAGGGGGTATGGCTACACCTTC
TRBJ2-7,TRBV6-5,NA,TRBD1,CASSYGGGQGTYEQYF,TGTGCCAGCAGTTATGGGGGGGGACAGGGGACCTACGAGCAGTACTTC
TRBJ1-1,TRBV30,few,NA,CAWSVSSSKEAFF,TGTGCCTGGAGTGTTTCTAGCTCTAAAGAAGCTTTCTTT
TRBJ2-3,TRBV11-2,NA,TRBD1,CASSLDRGQDTQYF,TGTGCCAGCAGCTTAGACAGGGGGCAAGATACGCAGTATTTT
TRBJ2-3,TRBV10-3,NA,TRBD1,CAISRDRGTSDTQYF,TGTGCCATCAGTAGGGACAGGGGAACGTCAGATACGCAGTATTTT
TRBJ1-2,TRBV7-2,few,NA,CASSFKAGAGYTF,TGTGCCAGCAGCTTTAAGGCAGGGGCTGGCTACACCTTC
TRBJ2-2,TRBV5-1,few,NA,CASSQVGTGELFF,TGCGCCAGCAGTCAGGTGGGCACCGGGGAGCTGTTTTTT
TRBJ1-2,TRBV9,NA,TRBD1,CASSVLQGEGYTF,TGTGCCAGCAGCGTTCTCCAGGGGGAAGGCTACACCTTC
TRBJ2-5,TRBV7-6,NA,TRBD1,CASSSLGTEQETQYF,TGTGCCAGCAGCTCACTCGGGACAGAGCAAGAGACCCAGTACTTC
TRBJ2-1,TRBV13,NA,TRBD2,CASLERDRDGQFF,TGTGCCAGCCTGGAGCGGGACCGCGATGGGCAGTTCTTC
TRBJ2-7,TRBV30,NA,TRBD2,CAWSGTSGPSSYEQYF,TGTGCCTGGTCCGGGACTAGCGGGCCTTCATCCTACGAGCAGTACTTC
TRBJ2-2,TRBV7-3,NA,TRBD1,CASRRQGDTGELFF,TGTGCCAGCAGACGACAGGGGGACACCGGGGAGCTGTTTTTT
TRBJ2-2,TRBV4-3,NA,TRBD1,CASSQAGQGHGELFF,TGCGCCAGCAGCCAAGCTGGACAGGGTCACGGGGAGCTGTTTTTT
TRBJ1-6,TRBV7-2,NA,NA,CASSLADPTFYRVNSPLHF,TGTGCCAGCAGCTTAGCGGACCCCACATTCTACAGGGTGAATTCACCCCTCCACTTT
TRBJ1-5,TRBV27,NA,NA,CASSWVGKGDQPQHF,TGTGCCAGCAGTTGGGTAGGGAAGGGGGATCAGCCCCAGCATTTT
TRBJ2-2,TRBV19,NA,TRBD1,CASSIGTGGTGELFF,TGTGCCAGTAGTATAGGGACAGGGGGCACCGGGGAGCTGTTTTTT
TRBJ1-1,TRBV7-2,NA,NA,CASSLDGGTEAFF,TGTGCCAGCAGCTTGGACGGAGGAACTGAAGCTTTCTTT
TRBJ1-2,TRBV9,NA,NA,CASSDRAGGYTF,TGTGCCAGCAGCGACAGGGCTGGGGGCTACACCTTC
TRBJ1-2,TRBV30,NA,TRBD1,CAWNRGQGGGYTF,TGTGCCTGGAACCGCGGACAGGGGGGAGGCTACACCTTC
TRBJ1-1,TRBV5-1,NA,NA,CASSLVPDTEAFF,TGCGCCAGCAGCTTGGTCCCCGACACTGAAGCTTTCTTT
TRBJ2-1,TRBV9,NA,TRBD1,CASSPPLRQGLYNEQFF,TGTGCCAGCAGCCCCCCTTTGAGACAGGGTCTTTACAATGAGCAGTTCTTC
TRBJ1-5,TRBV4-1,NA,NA,CASSPNVGQSNQPQHF,TGCGCCAGCAGTCCTAACGTTGGACAGTCAAATCAGCCCCAGCATTTT
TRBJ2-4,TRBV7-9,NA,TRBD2,CASSLREGRDKNIQYF,TGTGCCAGCAGCTTGCGGGAGGGCCGTGACAAAAACATTCAGTACTTT
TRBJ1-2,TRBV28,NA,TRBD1,CASQTGGEYGYTF,TGTGCCAGCCAGACAGGGGGAGAGTATGGCTACACCTTC
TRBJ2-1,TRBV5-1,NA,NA,CASGRGTLDNEQFF,TGCGCCAGCGGGAGGGGGACCTTGGACAATGAGCAGTTCTTC
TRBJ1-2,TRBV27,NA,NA,CATSPQGNNYGYTF,TGTGCCACCAGCCCACAGGGAAATAACTATGGCTACACCTTC
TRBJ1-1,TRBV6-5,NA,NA,CASSYRVDTEAFF,TGTGCCAGCAGTTACCGGGTAGACACTGAAGCTTTCTTT
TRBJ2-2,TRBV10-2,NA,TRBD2,CASSPSGGYTGELFF,TGCGCCAGCAGCCCAAGCGGGGGTTACACCGGGGAGCTGTTTTTT
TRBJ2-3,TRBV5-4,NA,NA,CASRASRGSEFSTQYF,TGTGCCAGCAGGGCTTCACGAGGATCCGAGTTTAGTACGCAGTATTTT
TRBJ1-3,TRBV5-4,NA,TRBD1,CASSLYAGDREANTIYF,TGTGCCAGCAGCTTGTATGCCGGAGACAGGGAGGCAAACACCATATATTTT
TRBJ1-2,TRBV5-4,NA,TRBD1,CASSPDRGRRYGYTF,TGTGCCAGCAGCCCCGACAGGGGAAGACGGTATGGCTACACCTTC
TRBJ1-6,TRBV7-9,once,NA,CASSLAGQGNSPLHF,TGTGCCAGCAGCTTAGCGGGCCAGGGAAATTCACCCCTCCACTTT
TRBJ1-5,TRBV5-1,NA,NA,CASSLGGPQQPQHF,TGCGCCAGCAGCTTGGGCGGCCCTCAGCAGCCCCAGCATTTT
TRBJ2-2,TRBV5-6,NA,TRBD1,CASSFGQGATGELFF,TGTGCCAGCAGCTTTGGACAGGGGGCCACCGGGGAGCTGTTTTTT
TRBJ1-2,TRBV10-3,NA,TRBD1,CAISGSVGTGFYGYTF,TGTGCCATCAGTGGATCCGTTGGGACAGGATTCTATGGCTACACCTTC
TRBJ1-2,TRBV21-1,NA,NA,CASSPRDRGNYGYTF,TGTGCCAGCAGCCCTCGGGACAGGGGTAACTATGGCTACACCTTC
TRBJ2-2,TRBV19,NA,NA,CASNSGITGELFF,TGTGCCAGTAATTCGGGGATCACCGGGGAGCTGTTTTTT
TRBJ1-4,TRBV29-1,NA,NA,CSVGLATNEKLFF,TGCAGCGTTGGTCTCGCAACTAATGAAAAACTGTTTTTT
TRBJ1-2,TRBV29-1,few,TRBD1,CSVEGQGTGAGYTF,TGCAGCGTTGAAGGACAGGGGACGGGAGCAGGCTACACCTTC
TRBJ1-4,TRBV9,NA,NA,CASSSYQGPNEKLFF,TGTGCCAGCAGCTCCTACCAGGGTCCGAATGAAAAACTGTTTTTT
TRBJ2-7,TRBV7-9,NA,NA,CASSHFETPYEQYF,TGTGCCAGCAGCCACTTTGAGACACCCTACGAGCAGTACTTC
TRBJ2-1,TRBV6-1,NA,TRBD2,CASNPEGLAGTKQFF,TGTGCCAGCAACCCTGAGGGACTAGCGGGGACCAAGCAGTTCTTC
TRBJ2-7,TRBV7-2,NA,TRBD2,CASSFSVAGDYEQYF,TGTGCCAGCAGCTTTTCGGTAGCGGGGGATTACGAGCAGTACTTC
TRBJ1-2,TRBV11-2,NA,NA,CASSSPQGSYGYTF,TGTGCCAGCAGCTCACCACAGGGCTCCTATGGCTACACCTTC